The next 11 T cell receptor beta chains were all read from a single sample in a study of neurological immune-mediated disorders. TCRdb re-analysed the 5' RACE reads in MiXCR, keeping a single row per CDR3 protein. The table has 60,000 to 85,000 distinct CDR3 sequences, less than 5.5% seen once. The specimen was PBMCs. The receptors stem from a young man with multiple sclerosis.

This clonotype was seen at least ten times. This chain connects TRBV28 to TRBJ1-2, with 8 bases identical to TRBD1. The V segment lost 3 bases and the J segment 5 bases; nucleotides outside the gene matches: 5. This CDR3 comprises 14 residues. Germline CDR1 reads MDHEN; CDR2 reads SYDVKM. The DNA for the CDR3 is TGTGCCAGCAGTTTTCGGCAGGGGGCTTATGGCTACACCTTC. It translates to CASSFRQGAYGYTF.

This clonotype has at least ten counts. This rearrangement joins TRBV20-1 to TRBJ1-5, with D perhaps matching TRBD1 (5 bases). The CDR3 consists of 12 residues. Germline CDR1 reads DFQATT; CDR2 reads SNEGSKA (reference sequence). Trimming removed 4 bases from V and 7 bases from J, with 11 bases in between. CDR3 nucleotides: TGCAGTGCTAAGTGGGGGAGCCAGCCCCAGCATTTT. This gives the protein CSAKWGSQPQHF.

In regard to this clonotype: At one end, the junction sequence differs from germline, possibly due to a read error. The chain carries TRBV28 and TRBJ1-3; D remains unclear. CDR3 length: 15 amino acids. Germline lookup yields CDR1 MDHEN and CDR2 SYDVKM. The CDR3 protein is CASSRRTDPGKTMYF. As DNA, the CDR3 is TGTGCCAGCAGTCGCCGAACAGACCCTGGAAAAACCATGTATTTT.

As regards this clonotype: This may be a read error, as it is one base from a much larger clone. The rearrangement links TRBV7-9 to TRBJ2-7, with D hard to call. Trimming took off 7 bases at V and 6 bases at J, with 10 bases between the two ends. CDR3 length: 11 amino acids. Germline V CDR1 and CDR2: SEHNR, FQNEAQ (reference sequence). CDR3 amino acids: CASTKGGEQYF. The CDR3 DNA sequence: TGTGCCAGCACTAAGGGCGGCGAGCAGTACTTC.

A word on this clonotype: In this CDR3 the conserved last residue, phenylalanine or tryptophan, is missing, so a read error is likely. The V gene is TRBV5-1, the J gene TRBJ2-2; D uncertain. The CDR3 runs to 13 residues. V lost 4 bases and J lost 6, with 10 bases in between. The germline gives CDR1 SGHRS, CDR2 YFSETQ. The CDR3 DNA reads as TGCGCCAGCAGCCCCCCCAAGTCCGGGGAGCTGTTTTTA. It specifies CASSPPKSGELFL.

This clonotype has ten or more counts. The chain employs TRBV4-3 and TRBJ2-1; 13 bases are a match to TRBD2. This CDR3 is 16 amino acids long. V shed 0 bases, J shed 12 bases, and the junction held 8 bases outside the gene matches. The germline V gene encodes CDR1 LGHNA and CDR2 YSLEER. This chain's CDR3 is CASSQELAGGSAGQFF. DNA of the CDR3: TGCGCCAGCAGCCAAGAACTAGCGGGAGGGTCCGCGGGGCAGTTCTTC.

This clonotype was found many times. This sequence joins TRBV3-1 and TRBJ2-3, with 11 bases that match TRBD2. This CDR3 comprises 16 residues. Germline V lookup: CDR1 LGHDT, CDR2 YNNKEL (reference sequence). Germline trimming cut 2 bases from V and 1 base from J; bases unmatched to any gene: 2. The CDR3 spells CASSQLAGGRTDTQYF. The CDR3, as DNA: TGTGCCAGCAGCCAACTAGCGGGGGGCCGCACAGATACGCAGTATTTT.

This clonotype showed up many times. The V gene is TRBV12-3 or TRBV12-4, the J gene TRBJ1-2; 7 bases align to TRBD1. The V segment lost 10 bases and the J segment 4 bases; nucleotides outside the gene matches: 15. The CDR3 covers 15 residues. CDR3 sequence: CAIYRTGEWGYGYTF. CDR3 bases: TGTGCCATATACCGTACAGGGGAATGGGGCTATGGCTACACCTTC.

Ten or more counts support this clonotype. CDR3 sequence (DNA): TGTGCCAGCAGTGTGAGGGGAGGCAATCAGCCCCAGCATTTT. Its protein is CASSVRGGNQPQHF. The chain has TRBV27 and TRBJ1-5; possibly TRBD1 for D (5 bases). The V gene lost 5 bases and the J gene lost 2 bases, with 10 bases spanning the gap. In germline, CDR1 is MNHEY, CDR2 SMNVEV (reference sequence). This CDR3 is built from 14 residues.

This clonotype was recorded many times. The genes are TRBV28 and TRBJ2-1, with unresolved D. The CDR3 is 15 amino acids. CDR1 is MDHEN, CDR2 SYDVKM, per germline. With 6 bases removed from V and 0 bases from J, the gap between germline ends came to 12 bases. The CDR3 reads CASRRQPSSYNEQFF. The CDR3, as DNA: TGTGCCAGCAGAAGGCAGCCTTCCTCCTACAATGAGCAGTTCTTC. Variable domain in full (rest from reference TRBV28 and TRBJ2-1): DVKVTQSSRYLVKRTGEKVFLECVQDMDHENMFWYRQDPGLGLRLIYFSYDVKMKEKGDIPEGYSVSREKKERFSLILESASTNQTSMYLCASRRQPSSYNEQFFGPGTRLTVL.

This clonotype was recorded many times. This chain joins TRBV7-2 and TRBJ2-1, with D unresolved. V shed 0 bases and J shed 7 bases, with 10 bases lying between them. Per the germline V gene, CDR1 is SGHTA and CDR2 is FQGNSA. CDR3 length: 14 amino acids. CDR3 protein: CASSLAPMKNEQFF. CDR3 coding DNA: TGTGCCAGCAGCTTAGCACCAATGAAAAATGAGCAGTTCTTC.